The rows below give T cell receptor beta chains drawn from one sample of a study of spatial heterogeneity in lung cancer. Using its own MiXCR run on the 5' RACE reads, TCRdb lists one record per CDR3 protein. The table shows fewer than 5,500 distinct CDR3 sequences, with around 7% occurring only once. The sequenced sample was lung tumor tissue, obtained at surgery. The receptors were sampled from a male donor with early-stage non-small cell lung cancer. CDR3s include the opening cysteine and the closing phenylalanine or tryptophan. Each record gives: V gene, D gene, clone size, J gene, CDR3 DNA, CDR3 protein. D genes are given only for firm matches. Rows give clone size only sometimes, using once, few, many, or a class for an expanded clone.

V gene: TRBV4-3; D gene: -; clone size: many; J gene: TRBJ1-5; CDR3 DNA: TGCGCCAGCAGCCAAGATTTGCAGGGTATGAATCAGCCCCAGCATTTT; CDR3 protein: CASSQDLQGMNQPQHF
V gene: TRBV27; D gene: -; clone size: large; J gene: TRBJ2-1; CDR3 DNA: TGTGCCAGCAGTCCGGGGATTGCGCAGTTCTTC; CDR3 protein: CASSPGIAQFF
V gene: TRBV9; D gene: -; clone size: medium-sized; J gene: TRBJ2-4; CDR3 DNA: TGTGCCAGCAGTTTTCGCGGGGGCCTTGACATTCAGTACTTC; CDR3 protein: CASSFRGGLDIQYF
V gene: TRBV9; D gene: -; clone size: medium-sized; J gene: TRBJ2-7; CDR3 DNA: TGTGCCAGCAGCACCTCCGGCAGCCTCTCTGAGCAGTACTTC; CDR3 protein: CASSTSGSLSEQYF
V gene: TRBV5-5; D gene: TRBD2; clone size: few; J gene: TRBJ2-5; CDR3 DNA: TGTGCCAGCAGCCCACTAGCGCTCGGACAAGAGACCCAGTACTTC; CDR3 protein: CASSPLALGQETQYF
V gene: TRBV27; D gene: -; clone size: many; J gene: TRBJ1-1; CDR3 DNA: TGTGCCAGCAGTTTGGGGACGGGGCGAGCTTTCTTT; CDR3 protein: CASSLGTGRAFF
V gene: TRBV10-3; D gene: TRBD2; clone size: medium-sized; J gene: TRBJ2-5; CDR3 DNA: TGTGCCATCAGTTCCGATAGCGGGAGACAAGAGACCCAGTACTTC; CDR3 protein: CAISSDSGRQETQYF
V gene: TRBV20-1; D gene: -; clone size: -; J gene: TRBJ1-4; CDR3 DNA: TGCAGTGCTTTGCCCCGAGGTGAAAAACTGTTTTTT; CDR3 protein: CSALPRGEKLFF
V gene: TRBV7-8; D gene: TRBD1; clone size: medium-sized; J gene: TRBJ1-1; CDR3 DNA: TGTGCCAGCAGCTTACGGACAGGGCGGTTCTCAAACACTGAAGCTTTCTTT; CDR3 protein: CASSLRTGRFSNTEAFF
V gene: TRBV5-1; D gene: TRBD1; clone size: many; J gene: TRBJ2-7; CDR3 DNA: TGCGCCAGCAGCACCGGGACAGGGAGGGCTGACGAGCAGTACTTC; CDR3 protein: CASSTGTGRADEQYF
V gene: TRBV11-2; D gene: -; clone size: large; J gene: TRBJ2-5; CDR3 DNA: TGTGCCAGCAGCCTCCAGGGGGGCTCCATGAAGACCCAGTACTTC; CDR3 protein: CASSLQGGSMKTQYF
V gene: TRBV23-1; D gene: TRBD1; clone size: medium-sized; J gene: TRBJ2-1; CDR3 DNA: TGCGCCAGCAGTCAATCGTGCGACGGGACAGGGATCTCCTACAATGAGCAGTTCTTC; CDR3 protein: CASSQSCDGTGISYNEQFF
V gene: TRBV3-1; D gene: -; clone size: medium-sized; J gene: TRBJ1-5; CDR3 DNA: TGTGCCAGCAGCGGGGGCAGGGGAGCTCAGCCCCAGCATTTT; CDR3 protein: CASSGGRGAQPQHF
V gene: TRBV28; D gene: -; clone size: many; J gene: TRBJ1-1; CDR3 DNA: TGTGCCAGCAGAAAACCTCTCGGAGGGGGCACTGAAGCTTTCTTT; CDR3 protein: CASRKPLGGGTEAFF
V gene: TRBV29-1; D gene: -; clone size: many; J gene: TRBJ2-7; CDR3 DNA: TGCAGCGTCACCTGGCGGGGGCAGGCCCCCTACGAGCAGTACTTC; CDR3 protein: CSVTWRGQAPYEQYF
V gene: TRBV4-2; D gene: -; clone size: few; J gene: TRBJ2-6; CDR3 DNA: TGTGCCAGCAGCCCAGGGGACGAACGTGAAGGTGGGGCCAACGTCCTGACTTTC; CDR3 protein: CASSPGDEREGGANVLTF
V gene: TRBV6-1; D gene: TRBD1; clone size: many; J gene: TRBJ1-2; CDR3 DNA: TGTGCCGTCAGGGACAGGGGATCTCTCGGCTACACCTTC; CDR3 protein: CAVRDRGSLGYTF
V gene: TRBV6-5; D gene: -; clone size: medium-sized; J gene: TRBJ1-4; CDR3 DNA: TGTGCCAGCAGTTACATCGGACCTCCCGTCGCAACTAATGAAAAACTGTTTTTT; CDR3 protein: CASSYIGPPVATNEKLFF
V gene: TRBV20-1; D gene: -; clone size: few; J gene: TRBJ1-1; CDR3 DNA: TGCAGTGCTAGAGATGGAGACGTCCCAAAAGCTTTCTTT; CDR3 protein: CSARDGDVPKAFF
V gene: TRBV23-1; D gene: -; clone size: many; J gene: TRBJ2-4; CDR3 DNA: TGCGCCAGCAGTCACCCGGGACCAGATGAGAAAAACATTCAGTACTTC; CDR3 protein: CASSHPGPDEKNIQYF
V gene: TRBV4-3; D gene: -; clone size: medium-sized; J gene: TRBJ2-7; CDR3 DNA: TGCGCCAGCAGCCAGACATTCGGCCCCTACGAGCAGTACTTC; CDR3 protein: CASSQTFGPYEQYF
V gene: TRBV4-2; D gene: TRBD1; clone size: -; J gene: TRBJ2-2; CDR3 DNA: TGTGTCAGCAGCCAAGGACAGGACACCGGGGAGCTGTTTTTT; CDR3 protein: CVSSQGQDTGELFF
V gene: TRBV11-1; D gene: TRBD2; clone size: few; J gene: TRBJ2-1; CDR3 DNA: TGTGCCAGCAGCGGGAGGGCCTCTTCTTTCGATGAGCAGTTCTTC; CDR3 protein: CASSGRASSFDEQFF
V gene: TRBV6-2/TRBV6-3; D gene: -; clone size: medium-sized; J gene: TRBJ2-7; CDR3 DNA: TGTGCCAGCAGTTCCCGGACAGTCTACGAGCAGTACTTC; CDR3 protein: CASSSRTVYEQYF
V gene: TRBV6-6; D gene: -; clone size: few; J gene: TRBJ1-6; CDR3 DNA: TGTGCCAGCAGTTTACGGGGGGAAAATTCACCCCTCCACTTT; CDR3 protein: CASSLRGENSPLHF
V gene: TRBV5-4; D gene: -; clone size: -; J gene: TRBJ2-2; CDR3 DNA: TGTGCCAGCAGCTTGGAGGCCAGGGTCACCGGGGAGCTGTTTTTT; CDR3 protein: CASSLEARVTGELFF
V gene: TRBV27; D gene: -; clone size: many; J gene: TRBJ2-2; CDR3 DNA: TGTGCCAGCAGTGGGACCCCGGAGACCGGGGAGCTGTTTTTT; CDR3 protein: CASSGTPETGELFF
V gene: TRBV6-2/TRBV6-3; D gene: -; clone size: medium-sized; J gene: TRBJ1-1; CDR3 DNA: TGTGCCAGCAGTCCCATAAGGGCCGGGAACACTGAAGCTTTCTTT; CDR3 protein: CASSPIRAGNTEAFF
V gene: TRBV9; D gene: -; clone size: many; J gene: TRBJ2-5; CDR3 DNA: TGTGCCAGCAGCGTAGACGGGGGCTCCGACGAGACCCAGTACTTC; CDR3 protein: CASSVDGGSDETQYF
V gene: TRBV29-1; D gene: TRBD2; clone size: -; J gene: TRBJ2-7; CDR3 DNA: TGCAGCGTTGAAGCCCTGACTAGCGGGAGTAACGAGCAGTACTTC; CDR3 protein: CSVEALTSGSNEQYF
V gene: TRBV7-3; D gene: -; clone size: medium-sized; J gene: TRBJ2-2; CDR3 DNA: TGTGCCAGCAGCGGGGTGCCCACCGGGGAGCTGTTTTTT; CDR3 protein: CASSGVPTGELFF
V gene: TRBV7-3; D gene: -; clone size: medium-sized; J gene: TRBJ2-7; CDR3 DNA: TGTGCCAGCAGCATAGGGCTGGGGAACTCCTACGAGCAGTACTTC; CDR3 protein: CASSIGLGNSYEQYF
V gene: TRBV7-8; D gene: TRBD2; clone size: medium-sized; J gene: TRBJ2-1; CDR3 DNA: TGTGCCAGCAGCTTCCTAGCGGGAATCTACAATGAGCAGTTCTTC; CDR3 protein: CASSFLAGIYNEQFF
V gene: TRBV3-1; D gene: -; clone size: medium-sized; J gene: TRBJ2-3; CDR3 DNA: TGTGCCAGCAGCCAACTCACAGGATCCACAGATACGCAGTATTTT; CDR3 protein: CASSQLTGSTDTQYF
V gene: TRBV7-2; D gene: TRBD1; clone size: medium-sized; J gene: TRBJ2-7; CDR3 DNA: TGTGCCAGCAGCCCTCGTTGGGACAGGGGCTCCTACGAGCAGTACTTC; CDR3 protein: CASSPRWDRGSYEQYF
V gene: TRBV7-2; D gene: -; clone size: -; J gene: TRBJ1-4; CDR3 DNA: TGTGCCAGCAACTTAGGACTAGGAAATGAAAAACTGTTTTTT; CDR3 protein: CASNLGLGNEKLFF
V gene: TRBV20-1; D gene: -; clone size: -; J gene: TRBJ2-3; CDR3 DNA: TGCAGTGCTAGGCGTCTAGCGATGACAGATACGCAGTATTTT; CDR3 protein: CSARRLAMTDTQYF
V gene: TRBV28; D gene: -; clone size: many; J gene: TRBJ2-2; CDR3 DNA: TGTGCCAGCACAAGGGGACACCGTCAAACCGGGGAGCTGTTTTTT; CDR3 protein: CASTRGHRQTGELFF
V gene: TRBV5-1; D gene: TRBD1; clone size: medium-sized; J gene: TRBJ1-4; CDR3 DNA: TGCGCCAGCAGCCCCGGGACAGGGGGAGAAAAACTGTTTTTT; CDR3 protein: CASSPGTGGEKLFF
V gene: TRBV7-9; D gene: -; clone size: large; J gene: TRBJ1-2; CDR3 DNA: TGTGCCAGCAGCTTAGAGTTTTTGGCGGTCTATGGCTACACCTTC; CDR3 protein: CASSLEFLAVYGYTF
V gene: TRBV27; D gene: -; clone size: many; J gene: TRBJ1-5; CDR3 DNA: TGTGCCAGCAGTTTAAGGGGATTTAGCAATCAGCCCCAGCATTTT; CDR3 protein: CASSLRGFSNQPQHF